This T cell receptor beta chain emerged from a study of shared clonotypes between healthy human individuals. Turning to the study itself: Three CD4 naive, three CD4 memory, two CD8 naive and one CD8 memory plate were used per donor. The study, taken as a whole, reports: Sorted-subset sequencing, rarefaction showed, was incomplete despite large depth.

The CDR3 is 13 residues long. V lost 5 bases to trimming and J lost 6 bases, with 15 bases between them. Germline V gene data show CDR1 as SGHKS and CDR2 as YYEKEE (reference sequence). The protocol was immunoSEQ multiplex PCR, while the TCRdb copy is restricted to in-frame clones and leaves out a portion. The sample lists over a million clones, approximately 98.5% occurring once. The study enrolled healthy HIV-negative adults without recent acute infections or vaccinations as donors. With regard to this clone: The target antigen is unknown.

J is TRBJ2-7 and V is TRBV5-5; D is unclear. Input material: naive CD4+ T cells sorted from blood. Specified subset: CD45RA+ positively selected. The sequence was obtained from a man aged 25 to 40 in good health. The CDR3 loop reads CASRSPAVGEQYF. CDR3 nucleotide sequence: TGTGCCAGCAGGTCACCCGCAGTAGGCGAGCAGTACTTC.